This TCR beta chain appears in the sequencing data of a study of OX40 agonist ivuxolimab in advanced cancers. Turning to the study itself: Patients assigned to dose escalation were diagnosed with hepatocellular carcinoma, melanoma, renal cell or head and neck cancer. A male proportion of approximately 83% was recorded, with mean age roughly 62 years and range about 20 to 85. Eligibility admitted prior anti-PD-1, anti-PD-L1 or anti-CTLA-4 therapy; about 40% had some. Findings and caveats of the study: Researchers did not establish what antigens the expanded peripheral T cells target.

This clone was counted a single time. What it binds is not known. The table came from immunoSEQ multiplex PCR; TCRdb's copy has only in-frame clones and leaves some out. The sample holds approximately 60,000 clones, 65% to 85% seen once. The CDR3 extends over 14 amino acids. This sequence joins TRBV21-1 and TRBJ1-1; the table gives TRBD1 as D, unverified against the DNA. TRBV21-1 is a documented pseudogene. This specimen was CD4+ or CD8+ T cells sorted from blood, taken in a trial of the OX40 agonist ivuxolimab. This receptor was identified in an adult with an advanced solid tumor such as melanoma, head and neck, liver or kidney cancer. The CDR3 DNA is TGTGCCAGCAGCTCCCGGACAGGACACACTGAAGCTTTCTTT. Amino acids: CASSSRTGHTEAFF.